This T cell receptor (beta chain) stems from a study of blood T cell repertoires in COVID-19. The data were produced by immunoSEQ multiplex PCR, yet TCRdb's version contains in-frame clones alone and is incomplete. The sample holds fewer than 300,000 clones; around 82% are singletons and the top ten take around 6%. Trimming took 4 bases from V and 2 from J, leaving 5 bases between them. There are 12 residues in the CDR3. Germline-derived CDR1 and CDR2 are MDHEN and SYDVKM. The receptor comes from a man older than 75 with acute or convalescent COVID-19. The source material was peripheral blood. The V gene is TRBV28, the J gene TRBJ1-1; tentative D call: TRBD1 (5 bases). The CDR3 nucleotides are TGTGCCAGCAGTTGGGGCAACACTGAAGCTTTCTTT. This gives the protein CASSWGNTEAFF.